This is a list of T cell receptor beta chains from one sample in a study of CD8 T cells in ankylosing spondylitis. TCRdb called the 5' RACE reads again in MiXCR, with one record for every CDR3 protein. The data show under 85,000 distinct CDR3 sequences, with approximately 5.3% seen just once and approximately 2% held by the top ten. Material: blood, either unsorted or a sorted T cell fraction (not recorded which). All receptors derive from a male donor with ankylosing spondylitis or in good health (not recorded which). CDR3s include the opening cysteine and the closing phenylalanine or tryptophan. D genes are given only for firm matches. Only part of the rows carry a size: once, few, many, or a class if the clone is expanded.

d_gene,v_gene,abundance,j_gene,CDR3aa,CDR3nt
NA,TRBV15,many,TRBJ1-1,CATSRDTAQPLNTEAFF,TGTGCCACCAGCAGAGATACGGCGCAGCCATTGAACACTGAAGCTTTCTTT
TRBD1,TRBV28,few,TRBJ2-7,CASSGTGLREQYF,TGTGCCAGCAGTGGGACAGGGTTGAGGGAGCAGTACTTC
TRBD1,TRBV7-2,many,TRBJ2-4,CASRPTGKGAIKNIQYF,TGTGCCAGCAGACCGACAGGGAAGGGGGCTATCAAAAACATTCAGTACTTC
NA,TRBV14,many,TRBJ2-3,CASSQLTGRPQGTDTQYF,TGTGCCAGCAGCCAATTAACGGGACGACCGCAGGGCACAGATACGCAGTATTTT
NA,TRBV21-1,many,TRBJ1-2,CASSIRTADYGYTF,TGTGCCAGCAGCATCCGAACAGCGGATTATGGCTACACCTTC
TRBD2,TRBV12-3/TRBV12-4,many,TRBJ2-5,CASSFGRVGTQYF,TGTGCCAGCAGTTTCGGGAGGGTCGGGACCCAGTACTTC
TRBD2,TRBV12-3/TRBV12-4,many,TRBJ2-1,CASRTGTSGGEQFF,TGTGCCAGCAGAACCGGGACTAGCGGGGGGGAACAGTTCTTC
NA,TRBV27,many,TRBJ2-3,CASSPRRTDTQYF,TGTGCCAGCTCCCCACGGAGGACAGATACGCAGTATTTT
NA,TRBV25-1,NA,TRBJ2-6,CASSEYNSGSSGANVLTF,TGTGCCAGCAGTGAATATAACAGTGGAAGCTCTGGGGCCAACGTCCTGACTTTC
NA,TRBV6-2/TRBV6-3,many,TRBJ2-2,CASSTSGELFF,TGTGCCAGCAGTACGTCTGGGGAGCTGTTTTTT
NA,TRBV3-1,many,TRBJ1-5,CASSLRDGNQPQHF,TGTGCCAGCAGCCTCAGGGACGGCAATCAGCCCCAGCATTTT
TRBD2,TRBV9,many,TRBJ2-1,CASSVTLAGEQFF,TGTGCCAGCAGCGTAACCCTAGCGGGTGAGCAGTTCTTC
TRBD1,TRBV14,few,TRBJ2-7,CASSQPGQGGYEQYF,TGTGCCAGCAGCCAACCGGGACAGGGTGGGTACGAGCAGTACTTC
NA,TRBV27,many,TRBJ2-1,CASSLGQGLSHEQFF,TGTGCCAGCAGTTTAGGGCAGGGGCTCTCCCATGAGCAGTTCTTC
NA,TRBV18,NA,TRBJ2-6,CASSPQDSGANVLTF,TGTGCCAGCTCTCCACAGGACTCTGGGGCCAACGTCCTGACTTTC
NA,TRBV10-3,many,TRBJ1-5,CAISAYNQPQHF,TGTGCCATCAGCGCTTACAATCAGCCCCAGCATTTT
TRBD1,TRBV7-2,few,TRBJ1-1,CASSLGWTGLAFF,TGTGCCAGCAGCTTAGGATGGACAGGGTTGGCTTTCTTT
NA,TRBV5-1,many,TRBJ2-3,CASSLEKHTDTQYF,TGCGCCAGCAGCTTGGAGAAGCACACAGATACGCAGTATTTT
NA,TRBV7-2,NA,TRBJ2-1,CASSLRGSEHEQFF,TGTGCCAGCAGCTTAAGGGGTAGCGAGCATGAGCAGTTCTTC
NA,TRBV9,many,TRBJ2-3,CASSVEGSLDSYLRDTQYF,TGTGCCAGCAGCGTCGAGGGGAGTCTCGACAGCTACCTACGAGATACGCAGTATTTT
TRBD1,TRBV6-2/TRBV6-3,many,TRBJ1-5,CASSTDRGLGWSNQPQHF,TGTGCCAGCAGCACGGACAGGGGGCTAGGGTGGAGCAATCAGCCCCAGCATTTT
NA,TRBV2,many,TRBJ1-2,CASSASMGLGSDGYTF,TGTGCCAGCAGTGCCTCGATGGGGCTTGGATCGGATGGCTACACCTTC
NA,TRBV6-5,many,TRBJ2-6,CASNRDSGANVLTF,TGTGCCAGCAATCGAGACTCTGGGGCCAACGTCCTGACTTTC
TRBD1,TRBV6-5,many,TRBJ2-1,CASSYSMGTGMIF,TGTGCCAGCAGTTACTCGATGGGGACAGGGATGATCTTC
TRBD2,TRBV11-2,many,TRBJ2-2,CASGRLAITGELFF,TGTGCCAGCGGACGACTAGCTATCACCGGGGAGCTGTTTTTT
NA,TRBV5-6,many,TRBJ2-7,CASSLLVSYEQYF,TGTGCCAGCAGCTTGCTGGTCTCCTACGAGCAGTACTTC
NA,TRBV3-1,many,TRBJ2-5,CASSQVRQYQETQYF,TGTGCCAGCAGCCAAGTTAGACAGTATCAAGAGACCCAGTACTTC
TRBD1,TRBV12-3/TRBV12-4,many,TRBJ1-5,CASSFAGGAHQPQHF,TGTGCCAGCAGTTTCGCAGGGGGCGCGCATCAGCCCCAGCATTTT
NA,TRBV6-2/TRBV6-3,many,TRBJ2-2,CASSTVNTGELFF,TGTGCCAGCAGTACAGTGAACACCGGGGAGCTGTTTTTT
NA,TRBV6-2/TRBV6-3,many,TRBJ2-1,CASGFSWADDEQFF,TGTGCCAGCGGATTCTCTTGGGCCGACGATGAGCAGTTCTTC
NA,TRBV30,many,TRBJ2-2,CAWSQGPRELFF,TGTGCCTGGAGCCAGGGGCCACGGGAGCTGTTTTTT
NA,TRBV15,many,TRBJ2-3,CATSRAQSADTQYF,TGTGCCACCAGCAGGGCACAGTCAGCAGATACGCAGTATTTT
TRBD1,TRBV12-3/TRBV12-4,many,TRBJ1-6,CASAGQGYSPLHF,TGTGCCAGCGCGGGACAGGGATATTCACCCCTCCACTTT
NA,TRBV20-1,NA,TRBJ2-7,CSGSGTATYEQYF,TGCAGTGGATCCGGGACGGCAACCTACGAGCAGTACTTC
NA,TRBV20-1,many,TRBJ2-7,CSASPRDEQYF,TGCAGTGCTAGTCCCAGGGACGAGCAGTACTTC
NA,TRBV20-1,many,TRBJ2-7,CSARPSGTGSIIGAFQYF,TGCAGTGCTAGACCTTCCGGGACCGGGAGCATAATCGGGGCATTCCAGTACTTC
TRBD1,TRBV12-3/TRBV12-4,many,TRBJ1-5,CASRDRVDSNQPQHF,TGTGCCAGCAGGGACAGGGTGGATAGCAATCAGCCCCAGCATTTT
NA,TRBV5-1,many,TRBJ1-1,CASSVQVNTEAFF,TGCGCCAGCAGCGTACAGGTGAACACTGAAGCTTTCTTT
NA,TRBV14,many,TRBJ2-1,CASSQGDTLNEQFF,TGTGCCAGCAGCCAAGGGGACACCCTGAATGAGCAGTTCTTC
NA,TRBV2,many,TRBJ2-1,CASTRGGKFDNEQFF,TGTGCCAGCACCCGAGGAGGGAAGTTTGACAATGAGCAGTTCTTC
NA,TRBV7-6,many,TRBJ2-5,CASSSQDGTETQYF,TGTGCCAGCAGCTCCCAGGACGGGACAGAGACCCAGTACTTC
NA,TRBV7-2,once,TRBJ1-2,CASNPDGDAYGYTF,TGTGCCAGCAACCCGGACGGGGATGCCTATGGCTACACCTTC
NA,TRBV5-1,many,TRBJ1-5,CASSPTGQINQPQHF,TGCGCCAGCAGCCCCACAGGACAGATCAATCAGCCCCAGCATTTT
NA,TRBV3-1,many,TRBJ1-1,CASSQGPQHTEAFF,TGTGCCAGCAGCCAAGGCCCACAGCACACTGAAGCTTTCTTT
TRBD1,TRBV18,few,TRBJ2-5,CASSPRLSGTDKETQYF,TGTGCCAGCTCACCACGGCTCTCGGGGACAGACAAAGAGACCCAGTACTTC
TRBD2,TRBV5-1,many,TRBJ2-5,CASSKPTPRLAGGAEQETQYF,TGCGCCAGCAGCAAACCCACGCCGAGACTAGCGGGGGGGGCCGAACAAGAGACCCAGTACTTC
NA,TRBV10-2,many,TRBJ1-6,CASRETVNSPLHF,TGCGCCAGCAGGGAGACGGTTAATTCACCCCTCCACTTT
TRBD1,TRBV7-9,few,TRBJ1-2,CASSLADRGQGYTF,TGTGCCAGCAGCTTAGCGGACAGGGGACAAGGCTACACCTTC
NA,TRBV20-1,many,TRBJ2-1,CSAPRSLLGNEQFF,TGCAGTGCCCCTCGATCCCTCCTGGGGAATGAGCAGTTCTTC
NA,TRBV5-7,many,TRBJ1-1,CASSLKGYTEAFF,TGTGCCAGCAGCTTGAAAGGGTACACTGAAGCTTTCTTT
TRBD2,TRBV5-1,many,TRBJ2-1,CASSFDLAANNEQFF,TGCGCCAGCAGCTTTGACCTAGCGGCGAACAATGAGCAGTTCTTC
TRBD1,TRBV29-1,NA,TRBJ1-2,CSVGQTRDRSLYGYTF,TGCAGCGTTGGGCAAACTCGGGACAGGTCCCTCTATGGCTACACCTTC
TRBD2,TRBV9,few,TRBJ2-3,CASSPSGAGGDTQYF,TGTGCCAGCAGCCCCTCGGGAGCGGGGGGGGATACGCAGTATTTT